These T cell receptor beta chains were read from a single sample in a study of shared clonotypes between healthy human individuals. Using immunoSEQ multiplex PCR, the repertoire was profiled, and TCRdb retains in-frame clones only, with some absent. The sample records 2 million to 2.5 million clones, 95% being singletons. Sequencing input: naive CD4+ T cells sorted from blood. The receptors shown here come from a man between 18 and 35 years old in good health. Each CDR3 is given with its conserved first and last residue. D genes are given only for firm matches. Clone size is shown for a subset of rows, as once, few, many or a class of expanded clone.

size,V,D,J,DNA,CDR3
NA,TRBV28,NA,TRBJ2-1,TGTGCCAGCAGCCTCGAGGAGGAGATCTACAATGAGCAGTTCTTC,CASSLEEEIYNEQFF
NA,TRBV2,NA,TRBJ2-2,TGTGCCAGCAATCAGGTTTCCGGGGAGCTGTTTTTT,CASNQVSGELFF
NA,TRBV30,TRBD1,TRBJ2-1,TGTGCCTGGAGTGTAGGGACAGGGAGCTACAATGAGCAGTTCTTC,CAWSVGTGSYNEQFF
NA,TRBV5-4,TRBD1,TRBJ2-7,TGTGCCAGCAGCCTCAGGACAGGTCCATCCTACGAGCAGTACTTC,CASSLRTGPSYEQYF
NA,TRBV28,NA,TRBJ1-1,TGTGCCAGCAGGACAGGGAACACTGAAGCTTTCTTT,CASRTGNTEAFF
NA,TRBV11-2,NA,TRBJ2-2,TGTGCCAGCAGCTTAGATCGGGGGCAGAGCGGGGAGCTGTTTTTT,CASSLDRGQSGELFF
once,TRBV2,TRBD1,TRBJ1-1,TGTGCCACCAGGGACAGGGAGAACACTGAAGCTTTCTTT,CATRDRENTEAFF
NA,TRBV10-3,TRBD1,TRBJ1-2,TGTGCCATTCGCGTTGACAGGGAGCATGGCTACACCTTC,CAIRVDREHGYTF
NA,TRBV6-1,NA,TRBJ1-1,TGTGCCAGCAGTGAAGTCGTAACAGGGTTAAACATGAACACTGAAGCTTTCTTT,CASSEVVTGLNMNTEAFF
NA,TRBV7-9,NA,TRBJ1-3,TGTGCCAGCAGCTTCCCAGAGGGGAGCTCTGGAAACACCATATATTTT,CASSFPEGSSGNTIYF
NA,TRBV5-4,NA,TRBJ2-1,TGTGCCAGCAGCTTTCCGGGAGCGAACTACAATGAGCAGTTCTTC,CASSFPGANYNEQFF